The rows below give T cell receptor beta chains drawn from one sample of a study of blood T cell repertoires in COVID-19. This table comes from immunoSEQ multiplex PCR, and its TCRdb copy is limited to in-frame clones, with some not included. In the table there are 90,000 to 150,000 clones, roughly 90% of which are singletons. Sequencing used peripheral blood. Receptors originate from a man between 70 and 80 years old who had recovered from COVID-19. Each CDR3 is given with its conserved first and last residue. D genes are given only for firm matches. Size is omitted from some rows. Given values are once, few, many or a class for expanded clones.

J gene,D gene,clone size,V gene,CDR3 length,CDR3 DNA,CDR3 protein
TRBJ1-2,-,-,TRBV5-1,16,TGCGCCAGCAGCTTGGGGTCCCTTGGTCTTCTACGTGGCTACACCTTC,CASSLGSLGLLRGYTF
TRBJ2-7,-,-,TRBV6-5,15,TGTGCCAGCAGACCCCGCGGCCGGAGTGAAGGCGAGCAGTACTTC,CASRPRGRSEGEQYF
TRBJ1-6,TRBD1,-,TRBV5-6,14,TGTGCCAGCAGCTTAGGACAGGGGAATTCACCCCTCCACTTT,CASSLGQGNSPLHF
TRBJ2-2,TRBD2,-,TRBV28,19,TGTGCCAGCAGGGGTGTTCCGGGACTAGCGGGAGATGGTACCGGGGAGCTGTTTTTT,CASRGVPGLAGDGTGELFF
TRBJ1-1,-,-,TRBV19,15,TGTGCCAGTAGTATAAGACGGGATTTTGACACTGAAGCTTTCTTT,CASSIRRDFDTEAFF
TRBJ2-7,-,-,TRBV25-1,14,TGTGCCAGCACCCCGTTTGACAGGTTCAACGAGCAGTACTTC,CASTPFDRFNEQYF
TRBJ2-4,TRBD2,-,TRBV7-3,16,TGTGCCAGCAGCTTAACACCTAGCGGGAGATGGGACATTCAGTACTTC,CASSLTPSGRWDIQYF
TRBJ1-1,TRBD1,-,TRBV6-5,14,TGTGCCAGCAACAGACAGGGTATGAACACTGAAGCTTTCTTT,CASNRQGMNTEAFF
TRBJ1-2,TRBD1,-,TRBV7-8,15,TGTGCCAGCAGCTTAGGGGGACAGGGGATAAGTGGCTACACCTTC,CASSLGGQGISGYTF
TRBJ1-3,-,-,TRBV5-6,14,TGTGCCAGCAGCTTGGGAGTCACTGGAAACACCATATATTTT,CASSLGVTGNTIYF
TRBJ2-7,-,once,TRBV6-5,13,TGTGCCAGCAGGGGAGGAGGGAACTACGAGCAGTACTTC,CASRGGGNYEQYF
TRBJ2-2,-,few,TRBV5-4,13,TGTGCCAGCAGGGACTCCAGGGGAAGGGAGCTGTTTTTT,CASRDSRGRELFF
TRBJ2-7,-,-,TRBV5-6,12,TGTGCCAGCAGCGCACTATCCTACGAGCAGTACTTC,CASSALSYEQYF
TRBJ2-1,TRBD2,-,TRBV2,17,TGTGCCAGCAAATGGGGCGGGAGGGCTGGCCCCTACAATGAGCAGTTCTTC,CASKWGGRAGPYNEQFF
TRBJ2-7,-,-,TRBV7-8,14,TGTGCCAGCAGCTTAACTGACAGCTCCTACGAGCAGTACTTC,CASSLTDSSYEQYF
TRBJ1-2,-,-,TRBV28,15,TGTGCCAGCAGCTTCCTTTCACAGGGTCGCTATGGCTACACCTTC,CASSFLSQGRYGYTF
TRBJ1-2,-,-,TRBV6-1,15,TGTGCCAGCAGTGACAGGCGCCGTTCTAACTATGGCTACACCTTC,CASSDRRRSNYGYTF
TRBJ1-1,-,-,TRBV18,16,TGTGCCAGCTCACCCCGAAGAACCCAACAAAACACTGAAGCTTTCTTT,CASSPRRTQQNTEAFF
TRBJ2-6,TRBD1,-,TRBV7-6,19,TGTGCCAGCAGCTCCGTACCGGGACAGGGGGCAGCTGGGGCCAACGTCCTGACTTTC,CASSSVPGQGAAGANVLTF
TRBJ1-5,TRBD1,-,TRBV9,15,TGTGCCAGCAATAGACAGGGGGCTAGCAATCAGCCCCAGCATTTT,CASNRQGASNQPQHF
TRBJ2-6,TRBD2,-,TRBV19,17,TGTGCCAGTAGTCAGACTAGCGGGAGAGCTGGGGCCAACGTCCTGACTTTC,CASSQTSGRAGANVLTF
TRBJ1-1,-,-,TRBV4-3,14,TGCGCCAGCAGCCAAGCGGAGGGAAGGACTGAAGCTTTCTTT,CASSQAEGRTEAFF
TRBJ2-2,TRBD2,-,TRBV2,16,TGTGCCAGCAGTGTAGGCCTAGCGGGAGATCCCGGGGAGCTGTTTTTT,CASSVGLAGDPGELFF
TRBJ1-5,TRBD1,-,TRBV25-1,16,TGTGCCAGCAGTGGGATGGACAGGGGGCATAGTCAGCCCCAGCATTTT,CASSGMDRGHSQPQHF
TRBJ2-7,TRBD2,-,TRBV6-5,16,TGTGCCAGCAGTTACTCGAAACTAGCGGGAAAGAACGAGCAGTACTTC,CASSYSKLAGKNEQYF
TRBJ1-4,TRBD1,-,TRBV5-1,16,TGCGCCAGCAGCTGGGGGACAGCAGCAACTAATGAAAAACTGTTTTTT,CASSWGTAATNEKLFF
TRBJ2-7,TRBD1,-,TRBV5-1,15,TGCGCCAGCAGCTTGACTTGGGACAGTACCTACGAGCAGTACTTC,CASSLTWDSTYEQYF
TRBJ2-5,-,once,TRBV11-3,13,TGTGCCAGCAGCTTATCCCAACAAGAGACCCAGTACTTC,CASSLSQQETQYF
TRBJ2-6,TRBD1,-,TRBV3-1/TRBV3-2,15,TGTGCCAGCAGCCGAGGGGGCGCTGGGGCCAACGTCCTGACTTTC,CASSRGGAGANVLTF
TRBJ2-5,-,once,TRBV7-9,16,TGTGCCAGCAGCTTTTGGGCAGGGTTCCTCGTGGAGACCCAGTACTTC,CASSFWAGFLVETQYF
TRBJ2-7,TRBD2,-,TRBV3-1/TRBV3-2,12,TGTGCCAGCAGCCAGACTAGCGGCGAGCAGTACTTC,CASSQTSGEQYF
TRBJ1-1,-,-,TRBV6-6,14,TGTGCCAGCAGCTCGAGCCGTGGGGCCACTGAAGCTTTCTTT,CASSSSRGATEAFF
TRBJ2-7,-,-,TRBV4-1,14,TGCGCCAGCAGCCAAAAGATTTTACTTTCCGAGCAGTACTTC,CASSQKILLSEQYF
TRBJ2-5,TRBD1,-,TRBV5-4,13,TGTGCCAGCAGCCGTGACAGGGGAGAGACCCAGTACTTC,CASSRDRGETQYF
TRBJ2-1,-,-,TRBV5-1,14,TGCGCCAGCAGCTTGCGTCCAGGGAACAATGAGCAGTTCTTC,CASSLRPGNNEQFF
TRBJ1-5,TRBD1,-,TRBV29-1,13,TGCAGCTTTAGGGGGCAGGTCGATCAGCCCCAGCATTTT,CSFRGQVDQPQHF
TRBJ1-2,-,-,TRBV27,15,TGTGCCAGCAGCCAGGGAGGGGGAAAGATCTATGGCTACACCTTC,CASSQGGGKIYGYTF
TRBJ2-3,-,-,TRBV7-6,15,TGTGCCAGCAGCCCCTTGGGTGGGCATACAGATACGCAGTATTTT,CASSPLGGHTDTQYF
TRBJ1-3,TRBD1,-,TRBV19,17,TGTGCCAGTAGTGCCCGACAGGGGGGAGTATCTGGAAACACCATATATTTT,CASSARQGGVSGNTIYF
TRBJ2-1,TRBD2,-,TRBV27,18,TGTGCCAGCAGTTTATCTCCTTACGCGGGGGTCACCTACAATGAGCAGTTCTTC,CASSLSPYAGVTYNEQFF
TRBJ2-1,-,-,TRBV5-1,14,TGCGCCAGCAAGGGTGGGGAGACCTACAATGAGCAGTTCTTC,CASKGGETYNEQFF
TRBJ1-6,-,-,TRBV28,14,TGTGCCAGCAGACTGGGCAGATACGATTCACCCCTCCACTTT,CASRLGRYDSPLHF